The TCR beta chain under discussion was sequenced for a study of CD8 T cells in Susac syndrome. Random-hexamer reverse transcription was applied to roughly 0.5 to 1 ug RNA. TCRdb analysed the immunoSEQ multiplex PCR reads with MiXCR anew, one entry per CDR3 protein. The table shows 140,000 or so distinct CDR3 sequences, with approximately 95% occurring only once. The material sequenced was CD4+ T cells from PBMCs. The sequence was obtained from a human donor with Susac syndrome.

CDR3: CASSSRLAGAKETQYF. DNA for the CDR3: TGTGCCAGCAGCTCACGACTAGCGGGTGCGAAAGAGACCCAGTACTTC. The chain couples TRBV7-9 to TRBJ2-5; 10 positions agree with TRBD2. CDR1 and CDR2 from the germline V gene are SEHNR and FQNEAQ (reference sequence). Trimming cost V 4 bases and J 3 bases; bases outside gene matches: 8. The CDR3 runs to 16 residues.